This note documents a single T cell receptor (beta chain) sequence. Its target is not known. A much larger clone lies a single base off, so this may be a read error. The data were taken from a study of CD8+CD57+ T cells in acquired aplastic anemia. Study overall: Across the sorted CD4+ and CD8+ cells, DNA amounts averaged approximately 3.1 ug. Study results and caveats: Patients shared around 31 CD8+ CDR3 sequences with controls. No significant patient-versus-control difference appeared in CD8+ Simpson's diversity.

TCR beta VDJ combinations and CDR3 sequences were profiled from genomic DNA. TCRdb fed the reads into MiXCR, producing one record per CDR3 protein. The profile shows a few hundred thousand distinct CDR3 sequences, 55% to 65% of them singletons. The CDR3 sequence is 17 residues long. The germline gives CDR1 SGHRS, CDR2 YFSETQ. This receptor was taken from a human donor with severe aplastic anemia or a healthy control (not recorded which). The sample comprised sorted CD4+, CD8+, or CD8+CD57+ T cells (not recorded which) from PBMCs. The chain is built from TRBV5-1 and TRBJ2-5; 9 nucleotides match TRBD1. DNA of the CDR3: TGCGCCAGCAGCTTGTTCCCCGGGACAGGGTCTGGAGAGAGCCAGTACTTC. As protein: CASSLFPGTGSGESQYF. Full variable domain (remainder filled in from reference TRBV5-1 and TRBJ2-5): KAGVTQTPRYLIKTRGQQVTLSCSPISGHRSVSWYQQTPGQGLQFLFEYFSETQRNKGNFPGRFSGRQFSNSRSEMNVSTLELGDSALYLCASSLFPGTGSGESQYFGPGTRLLVL.